This T cell receptor (beta chain) stems from a study of T cell changes during pregnancy in multiple sclerosis. Sequencing was performed with immunoSEQ multiplex PCR; in TCRdb, only in-frame clones are kept and a portion is missing. In the table there are around 100,000 clones, around 90% of which are singletons. V was clipped by 1 base and J by 0 bases, with 13 bases between them. CDR3 length equals 16 residues. The V gene's germline CDR1 is SGHNT and CDR2 YYREEE (reference sequence). V gene TRBV5-4 combines with J gene TRBJ2-5, with a weak D call TRBD2 (6 bases). This TCR was sampled from a female donor with multiple sclerosis, enrolled in a pregnancy study. The sequences come from peripheral blood, collected in the second trimester of pregnancy. CDR3 sequence (DNA): TGTGCCAGCAGCTTGAGCGGGTTACCGTACCAAGAGACCCAGTACTTC. The encoded protein is CASSLSGLPYQETQYF.